These 6 T cell receptor beta chains were sequenced from one sample in a study of response to subunit inactivated influenza vaccine. Each CDR3 protein is one row after TCRdb ran MiXCR on the RT-PCR reads. Of 540,000 or so distinct CDR3 sequences detected, over 10% appear once; the ten largest clones hold around 14%. Sequencing was performed on PBMCs from blood, taken about 40 days after vaccination. The receptor set was obtained from a man aged 50-59 years who received an inactivated influenza vaccine.

The chain has TRBV7-2 and TRBJ2-7; 9 bases agree with TRBD2. The V segment lost 4 bases and the J segment 2 bases; nucleotides outside the gene matches: 6. The CDR3 length is 15 residues. Germline lookup yields CDR1 SGHTA and CDR2 FQGNSA. The CDR3 spells CASSSGTSPPYEQYF. The CDR3 DNA reads as TGTGCCAGCAGCTCAGGGACTAGCCCGCCCTACGAGCAGTACTTC.

The CDR3 DNA reads TGCAGTGCTACCCATAGGGGGAATAGCAATCAGCCCCAGCATTTT. Its protein product is CSATHRGNSNQPQHF. V and J are TRBV20-1 and TRBJ1-5; TRBD1 is a possible D gene (6 bases). The V gene's germline CDR1 is DFQATT and CDR2 SNEGSKA (reference sequence). The CDR3 sequence is 15 residues long. Trimming stripped 4 bases from V and 0 bases from J, with 13 bases between.

This clonotype was seen repeatedly, ten times or more. This chain links TRBV29-1 with TRBJ2-3; 11 bases line up with TRBD1. Germline values: CDR1 SQVTM, CDR2 ANQGSEA. CDR3 length equals 15 residues. The V gene end was trimmed by 6 bases and the J gene end by 2 bases; junction bases not matched to a gene: 7. The CDR3 loop reads CSVRADRGLTDTQYF. In DNA form, the CDR3 reads TGCAGCGTAAGAGCGGACAGGGGGCTCACAGATACGCAGTATTTT.

This clonotype has just a few counts. V gene TRBV5-1 combines with J gene TRBJ1-4, with D maybe TRBD1 (5 bases). The CDR3 contains 13 residues. The V end was cut by 4 bases, the J end by 7 bases, with 11 bases between. Germline-derived CDR1 and CDR2 are SGHRS and YFSETQ. Written as DNA, the CDR3 is TGCGCCAGCAGCCGGGACTGGTCTGAAAAACTGTTTTTT. Amino acid sequence: CASSRDWSEKLFF.

A few counts support this clonotype. The chain is built from TRBV27 and TRBJ1-1; 7 bases agree with TRBD1. The V and J ends lost 7 bases and 0 bases, in that order; junction bases with no gene match: 8. CDR1 is MNHEY and CDR2 is SMNVEV in the germline V gene (reference sequence). This CDR3 has 15 amino acids. The CDR3 is CASTKGAAMNTEAFF. The CDR3 nucleotides read TGTGCCAGCACGAAGGGGGCGGCGATGAACACTGAAGCTTTCTTT.

The V and J genes are TRBV27 and TRBJ1-2; no reliable D call. Deletions cut 2 bases from V and 4 bases from J, with 17 bases between. The CDR3 consists of 16 residues. Germline CDR1 and CDR2: MNHEY and SMNVEV (reference sequence). The DNA of the CDR3 is TGTGCCAGCAGTTTACGACGCGATCTGGGGTCCTATGGCTACACCTTC. As protein: CASSLRRDLGSYGYTF.